This T cell receptor (beta chain) was sequenced in a study of regulatory T cells in long-lasting Graves disease. Study summary: A definition of persistent Graves' disease required over 5 years of antithyroid drugs plus positive TSH receptor antibodies. Study-wide findings and caveats: Persistent Graves' patients had lower TCR diversity than newly diagnosed ones. Public clonotype sharing was higher in persistent than newly diagnosed patients.

Germline CDR1 is SGHRS and CDR2 is YFSETQ. With 6 bases removed from V and 1 base from J, the gap between germline ends came to 17 bases. The CDR3 runs 16 residues. Sample time point: persistent/refractory GD, antithyroid drugs over 5 years with positive TRAb. PBMC-extracted RNA yielded the TCR library. Peripheral blood, at approximately 9 milliliters, went into EDTA tubes. TCR beta libraries were built with iRepertoire HTBI primers and Arm-PCR of CDR3 regions. TCRdb re-analysed the multiplex PCR reads in MiXCR, keeping a single row per CDR3 protein. The sample gives fewer than 400,000 distinct CDR3 sequences, roughly 21% of which show up once; roughly 29% is in the top ten. There are a few counts of this clonotype. Its antigen is not identified.

This material consisted of peripheral blood mononuclear cells (PBMCs), taken when the disease was refractory, from a patient treated with antithyroid drugs. This sequence joins TRBV5-1 and TRBJ2-1; possibly TRBD2 for D (6 bases). This receptor was obtained from a female donor with Graves disease. Here the CDR3 reads CASTLGGLVSYNEQFF. In nucleotides, the CDR3 is TGCGCCAGCACCCTGGGGGGTCTAGTGTCCTACAATGAGCAGTTCTTC.